The clone carrying this TCR beta chain was detected many times. The antigen remains undetermined. The time point here: persistent/refractory GD, antithyroid drugs over 5 years with positive TRAb. PBMC-extracted RNA yielded the TCR library. The V gene end was trimmed by 0 bases and the J gene end by 4 bases; junction bases not matched to a gene: 5. Germline V CDR1 and CDR2: SGHRS, YFSETQ. The CDR3 extends over 15 amino acids. This specimen belongs to a study of regulatory T cells in long-lasting Graves disease. TCR beta libraries were built with iRepertoire HTBI primers and Arm-PCR of CDR3 regions. TCRdb analysed the multiplex PCR reads with MiXCR anew, one entry per CDR3 protein. The sample includes some 440,000 distinct CDR3 sequences, about a fifth of them seen just once. The study's findings and limits: With persistent disease, TRBV28, TRBJ1-2 and TRBJ2-5 were the favored segments. Accuracy could have been hurt by small sample size. Persistent patients shared more public clonotypes (approximately 2,800) than new patients (just under 1,000).

This receptor was identified in a female donor with Graves disease. The specimen comprised peripheral blood mononuclear cells (PBMCs), sampled when the disease was refractory, from a patient treated with antithyroid drugs. The chain links TRBV5-1 to TRBJ2-7, with 9 bases aligning to TRBD1. CDR3 coding DNA: TGCGCCAGCAGCTTGGAAGGACAGGGGTTTTACGAGCAGTACTTC. Translated: CASSLEGQGFYEQYF.